Sequencing of this T cell receptor beta chain was carried out in a study of T cell responses to AZD1222 COVID-19 vaccine. Points from the study as a whole: Vaccine-related CD4 TCRs covered spike, predominating at 160-218 and 743-854.

Sequencing used immunoSEQ multiplex PCR; TCRdb keeps in-frame clones, though not all of them. The top ten clones hold 8.5% to 10% of a sample with around 99,000 clones, around 93% of them seen once. The CDR3 totals 14 residues. CDR1 is LNHDA, CDR2 SQIVND, per germline (reference sequence). Trimming took 5 bases from V and 1 from J, leaving 11 bases between them. Comment on this clone: What it binds is not known.

This chain links TRBV19 with TRBJ1-1; D is undetermined. This receptor was obtained from an adult who received the AZD1222 COVID-19 vaccine. This specimen consisted of peripheral blood, obtained 28 days after the second AZD1222 dose. CDR3 bases: TGTGCCAGTAGTCTTGCCCTCAGGAACACTGAAGCTTTCTTT. The encoded protein is CASSLALRNTEAFF. The entire variable domain, with the rest obtained from reference TRBV19 and TRBJ1-1, is as follows: DGGITQSPKYLFRKEGQNVTLSCEQNLNHDAMYWYRQDPGQGLRLIYYSQIVNDFQKGDIAEGYSVSREKKESFPLTVTSAQKNPTAFYLCASSLALRNTEAFFGQGTRLTVV.